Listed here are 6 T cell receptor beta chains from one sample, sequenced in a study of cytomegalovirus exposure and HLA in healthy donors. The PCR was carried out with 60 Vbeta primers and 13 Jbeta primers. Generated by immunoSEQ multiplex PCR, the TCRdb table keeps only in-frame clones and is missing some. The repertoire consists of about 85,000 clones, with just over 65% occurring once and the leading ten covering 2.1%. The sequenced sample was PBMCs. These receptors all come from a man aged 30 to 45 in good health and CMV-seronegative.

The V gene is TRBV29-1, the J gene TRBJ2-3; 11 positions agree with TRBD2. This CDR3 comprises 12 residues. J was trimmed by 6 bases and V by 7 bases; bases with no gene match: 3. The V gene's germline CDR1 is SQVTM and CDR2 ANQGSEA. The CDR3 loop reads CSGRTSGDTQYF. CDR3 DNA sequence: TGCAGCGGGAGGACTAGCGGGGATACGCAGTATTTT.

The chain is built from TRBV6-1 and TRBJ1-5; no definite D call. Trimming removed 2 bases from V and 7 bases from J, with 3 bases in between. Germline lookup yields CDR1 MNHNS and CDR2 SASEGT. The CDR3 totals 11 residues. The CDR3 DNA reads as TGTGCCAGCAGTGAATTACAGCCCCAGCATTTT. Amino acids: CASSELQPQHF.

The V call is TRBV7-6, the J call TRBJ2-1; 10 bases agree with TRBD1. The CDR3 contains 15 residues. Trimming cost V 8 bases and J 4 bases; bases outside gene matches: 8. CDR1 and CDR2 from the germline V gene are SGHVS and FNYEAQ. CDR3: CASLPGQGSYNEQFF. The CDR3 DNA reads TGTGCCAGCCTGCCGGGACAGGGGTCTTACAATGAGCAGTTCTTC.

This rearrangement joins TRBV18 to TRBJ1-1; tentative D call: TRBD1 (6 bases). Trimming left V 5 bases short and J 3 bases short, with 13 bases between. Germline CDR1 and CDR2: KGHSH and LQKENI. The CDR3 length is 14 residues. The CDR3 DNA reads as TGTGCCAGCTCAGGGGGGGGGCAGGACACTGAAGCTTTCTTT. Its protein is CASSGGGQDTEAFF.

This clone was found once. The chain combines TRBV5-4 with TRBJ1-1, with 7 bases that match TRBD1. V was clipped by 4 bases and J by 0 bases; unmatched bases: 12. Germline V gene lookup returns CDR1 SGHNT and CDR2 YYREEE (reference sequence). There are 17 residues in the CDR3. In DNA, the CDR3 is TGTGCCAGCAGCCTAGTTCCGGGACAGAAAATGAACACTGAAGCTTTCTTT. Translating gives CASSLVPGQKMNTEAFF.

The CDR3 region has the DNA TGTGCCAGCAGTGAAGCGCTTCTATCCGGGACAGGTATTCGGATAGAGCTGTTTTTT. The encoded protein is CASSEALLSGTGIRIELFF. This rearrangement joins TRBV6-1 to TRBJ2-2, with 8 bases fitting TRBD1. Unmatched junction bases numbered 20, after V lost 0 bases and J lost 11 bases. From germline, CDR1 is MNHNS and CDR2 SASEGT. The CDR3 contains 19 residues.